The 5 T cell receptor beta chains below come from one sample, sequenced in a study of T cell responses to AZD1222 COVID-19 vaccine. Repertoires were generated with immunoSEQ multiplex PCR, while TCRdb's copy carries only in-frame clones and drops some. The table shows some 150,000 clones, with about 89% occurring only once. The specimen comprised peripheral blood, sampled on day 0 of AZD1222 vaccination. The source of these receptors is an adult in good health.

The chain joins TRBV19 to TRBJ1-1; tentative D call: TRBD1 (5 bases). Germline V gene sequence: CDR1 LNHDA, CDR2 SQIVND (reference sequence). This CDR3 region has 15 residues. The V and J ends lost 7 bases and 9 bases respectively, with 24 bases between them. The CDR3: CASTVGGGTLKKAFF. DNA of the CDR3: TGTGCCAGTACGGTCGGCGGGGGGACCTTAAAGAAAGCTTTCTTT.

The chain links TRBV7-9 to TRBJ1-5; D possibly corresponds to TRBD1 (6 bases). Between the trimmed V and J ends, which lost 5 bases and 4 bases, there was a span of 12 bases. Germline loops: CDR1 SEHNR, CDR2 FQNEAQ (reference sequence). The CDR3 is 14 amino acids. CDR3 protein: CASSVQGLNQPQHF. The CDR3, as DNA: TGTGCCAGCAGCGTACAGGGTCTTAATCAGCCCCAGCATTTT.

The chain recombines TRBV27 with TRBJ2-2; 7 bases are shared with TRBD2. The CDR3 consists of 14 residues. From germline, CDR1 is MNHEY and CDR2 SMNVEV (reference sequence). J was trimmed by 4 bases and V by 4 bases; bases with no gene match: 3. The CDR3 here is CASSYGTTTGELFF. CDR3 bases: TGTGCCAGCAGTTACGGGACTACCACCGGGGAGCTGTTTTTT.

V and J are TRBV6-5 and TRBJ1-2; tentatively, D is TRBD1 (6 bases). The CDR3 length is 13 residues. From germline, CDR1 is MNHEY and CDR2 SVGAGI. V lost 8 bases and J lost 2, with 12 bases in between. CDR3 in amino acids: CASGIQGNYGYTF. The CDR3 DNA reads TGTGCCAGCGGTATCCAGGGGAACTATGGCTACACCTTC.

The rearrangement uses TRBV28 and TRBJ1-2, with D maybe TRBD1 (6 bases). Trimming took 6 bases from V and 5 from J, leaving 10 bases between them. The germline gives CDR1 MDHEN, CDR2 SYDVKM. CDR3 length: 12 amino acids. CDR3 bases: TGTGCCAGCAGCAAAACAGGGTATGGCTACACCTTC. Translated, it gives CASSKTGYGYTF.